This T cell receptor (beta chain) was obtained from a study of T-cell memory formation after mild COVID-19. The overall study: For the most part, TCR clusters were specific to one donor. Points from the study as a whole: Of the contracting clones, CD4+ ones lay mainly in CM and EM, and CD8+ ones in EMRA. Some clones that responded were present in memory (sampled pre-infection), which suggests cross-reactive memory joined. There was a balanced CD4/CD8 profile in clones contracting day 15 to 85, and later expanders leaned CD4+.

There are a few counts of this clonotype. Its antigen is not known. This CDR3 has 13 amino acids. V dropped 4 bases and J dropped 2; count of bases not matched to a gene: 1. Germline V gives CDR1 LGHDT, CDR2 YNNKEL (reference sequence). MiXCR was run by TCRdb on the 5' RACE reads, yielding one entry per CDR3 protein. This sample has over 350,000 distinct CDR3 sequences, with roughly 26% found just once. The sequenced sample was PBMCs or a T cell subset sorted from them (not recorded which). The chain employs TRBV3-1 and TRBJ2-7; 8 bases align to TRBD1. The sequence was collected from an adult woman who had mild COVID-19 (a few samples of this study predate the infection). Cell type and time point are not known. The CDR3 region is CASSRTGTYEQYF. As DNA, the CDR3 is TGTGCCAGCAGCCGGACAGGGACCTACGAGCAGTACTTC.